A single sample gave rise to the 5 T cell receptor beta chains below, sequenced in a study of tissue T cells after allogeneic stem cell transplantation (dated by TCRdb to about 2022). Libraries were constructed by the immunoSEQ multiplex PCR assay. TCRdb holds this immuneACCESS table with in-frame rearrangements only. Some clones are missing; in checked studies, unresolved V genes explain under half, and the rest has no known cause. Within this sample are around 40,000 clones, with roughly 92% of them counted one time only. Together, the top ten hold roughly 3.8% of the sample. This sample's time point label indicates: recipient (host-origin) PBMCs collected before allo-HCT. Sequenced here: blood, sampled before transplantation. The receptors stem from a woman aged 35 to 69 who later had graft-versus-host disease after an allogeneic stem cell transplant.

The V and J genes are TRBV30 and TRBJ2-3; 14 bases fit TRBD2. Germline V lookup: CDR1 GTSNPN, CDR2 SVGIG (reference sequence). Germline trimming cut 2 bases from V and 5 bases from J; bases unmatched to any gene: 18. This CDR3 has 20 residues. Here the CDR3 reads CAWSNGLGTSGRWVGDTQYF. Here the CDR3 DNA reads TGTGCCTGGAGTAACGGCCTCGGGACTAGCGGGAGATGGGTCGGAGATACGCAGTATTTT.

The J gene is TRBJ2-4, the V gene TRBV4-1, with 13 bases lining up with TRBD2. The CDR3 is 17 residues long. The junction had 3 bases not matched to a gene; V was cut back by 0 bases and J by 4 bases. Germline V gene data show CDR1 as MGHRA and CDR2 as YSYEKL. CDR3 DNA sequence: TGCGCCAGCAGCCAAGATACGGGACTAGCGGGGAAAAACATTCAGTACTTC. Its protein product is CASSQDTGLAGKNIQYF.

The CDR3 DNA sequence: TGTGCCAGTAGTGTCGGGACAGTATTAGGAGATACGCAGTATTTT. Protein sequence: CASSVGTVLGDTQYF. This chain links TRBV19 with TRBJ2-3; 7 bases agree with TRBD1. Germline V CDR1 and CDR2: LNHDA, SQIVND (reference sequence). CDR3 length: 15 amino acids. With 5 bases clipped from V and 5 bases from J, the junction kept 10 bases outside the gene matches.

This clone was detected only once. The chain couples TRBV11-2 to TRBJ2-2, with D possibly TRBD1 on 5 matching bases. The germline gives CDR1 SGHAT, CDR2 FQNNGV. This CDR3 has 15 amino acids. Trimming left V 3 bases short and J 1 base short, with 9 bases between. The CDR3 loop reads CASSFADRNTGELFF. The CDR3 nucleotides read TGTGCCAGCAGCTTCGCCGACAGGAACACCGGGGAGCTGTTTTTT.

This clone has just a few counts. The chain is built from TRBV24-1 and TRBJ1-5, with D possibly matching TRBD1 (6 bases). The CDR3 sequence is 15 residues long. In germline, CDR1 is KGHDR, CDR2 SFDVKD. The ends were cut back, 5 bases at V and 3 bases at J, with 13 bases in the middle. For the CDR3, the DNA is TGTGCCACCAGTGTCGCACAGGGCCACAATCAGCCCCAGCATTTT. Encoded protein: CATSVAQGHNQPQHF.